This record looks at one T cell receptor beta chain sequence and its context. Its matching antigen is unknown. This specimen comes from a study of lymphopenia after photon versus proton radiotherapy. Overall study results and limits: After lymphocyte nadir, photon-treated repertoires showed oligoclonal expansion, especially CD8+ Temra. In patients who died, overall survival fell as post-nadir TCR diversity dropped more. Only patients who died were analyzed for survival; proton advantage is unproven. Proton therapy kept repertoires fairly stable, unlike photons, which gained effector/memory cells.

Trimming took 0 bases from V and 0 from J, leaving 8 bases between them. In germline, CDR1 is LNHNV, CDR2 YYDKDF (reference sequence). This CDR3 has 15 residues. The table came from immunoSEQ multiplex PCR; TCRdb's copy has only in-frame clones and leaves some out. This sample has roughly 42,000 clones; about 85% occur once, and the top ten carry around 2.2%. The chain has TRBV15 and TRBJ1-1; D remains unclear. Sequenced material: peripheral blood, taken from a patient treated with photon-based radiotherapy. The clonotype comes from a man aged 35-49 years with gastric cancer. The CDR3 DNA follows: TGTGCCACCAGCAGAGACCAGGAGATGAACACTGAAGCTTTCTTT. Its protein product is CATSRDQEMNTEAFF.